This T cell receptor (beta chain) was sequenced for a study of blood T cell repertoires in COVID-19. Study information: The United States, Italy and Spain were the sources of the acute and convalescent COVID-19 samples. Sources were T cells, B-cell-depleted T cells, or PBMCs; the material itself was cDNA or gDNA.

Original data processing: Amplification of reference gene primers was used by the study to estimate nucleated cell counts. TCRdb keeps only in-frame clones here, not all; method: immunoSEQ multiplex PCR. V, J and clone size reflect that table, while D and trimming were determined from the DNA. The table lists tens of thousands of clones, roughly nine tenths of them singletons. Sequencing was carried out using peripheral blood. The receptor was derived from a man in his fifties with active COVID-19.

The CDR3 DNA reads as TGTGCCAGCTCACCTGGGGCGGGGTCCAACTATGGCTACACCTTC. Protein: CASSPGAGSNYGYTF. J is TRBJ1-2 and V is TRBV18, with D maybe TRBD1 (5 bases). Germline lookup yields CDR1 KGHSH and CDR2 LQKENI. The CDR3 is made up of 15 amino acids. Trimming cost V 3 bases and J 2 bases, with 13 bases left between them. The full variable domain, completed using reference TRBV18 and TRBJ1-2, is NAGVMQNPRHLVRRRGQEARLRCSPMKGHSHVYWYRQLPEEGLKFMVYLQKENIIDESGMPKERFSAEFPKEGPSILRIQQVVRGDSAAYFCASSPGAGSNYGYTFGSGTRLTVV.